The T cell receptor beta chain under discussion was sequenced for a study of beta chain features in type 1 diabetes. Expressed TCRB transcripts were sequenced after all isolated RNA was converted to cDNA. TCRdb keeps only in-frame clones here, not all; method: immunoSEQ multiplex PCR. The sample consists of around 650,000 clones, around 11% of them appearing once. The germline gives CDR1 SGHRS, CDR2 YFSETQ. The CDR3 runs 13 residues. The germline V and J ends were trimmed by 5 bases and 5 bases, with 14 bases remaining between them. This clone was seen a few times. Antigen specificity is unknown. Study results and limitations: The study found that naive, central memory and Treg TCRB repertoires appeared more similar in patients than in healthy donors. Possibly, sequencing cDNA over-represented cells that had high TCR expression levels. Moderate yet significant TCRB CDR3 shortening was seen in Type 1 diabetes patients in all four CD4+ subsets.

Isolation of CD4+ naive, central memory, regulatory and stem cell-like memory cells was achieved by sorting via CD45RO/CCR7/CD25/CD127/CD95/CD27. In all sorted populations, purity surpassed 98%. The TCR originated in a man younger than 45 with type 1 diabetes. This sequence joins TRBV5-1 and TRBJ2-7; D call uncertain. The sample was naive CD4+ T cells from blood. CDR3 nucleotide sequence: TGCGCCAGCAGGCCTAAGACTGGGGACGAGCAGTACTTC. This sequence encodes CASRPKTGDEQYF.